These 9 T cell receptor beta chains were sequenced from one sample in a study of T cells in narcolepsy. The data were produced by immunoSEQ multiplex PCR, yet TCRdb's version contains in-frame clones alone and is incomplete. The sample carries fewer than 25,000 clones, 75% to 85% recorded once. Sequencing input: memory (CD45RA-) CD4+ T cells from blood. These receptors were taken from a human donor in good health.

The V and J genes are TRBV4-2 and TRBJ2-7; 8 positions agree with TRBD2. V lost 4 bases to trimming and J lost 3 bases; unmatched junction nucleotides: 8. The CDR3 runs 15 residues. From germline, CDR1 is LGHNA and CDR2 YNFKEQ. Written as DNA, the CDR3 is TGTGCCAGCAGCCCTACTCCGGGACTAGACTACGAGCAGTACTTC. Translation gives CASSPTPGLDYEQYF.

The rearrangement uses TRBV11-2 and TRBJ2-2; no reliable D call. Trimming took off 1 base at V and 5 bases at J, with 11 bases between the two ends. This CDR3 is 15 amino acids long. CDR1 is SGHAT, CDR2 FQNNGV, per germline. CDR3 nucleotide sequence: TGTGCCAGCAGCTTAGTCCGGTCCAGGACCGGGGAGCTGTTTTTT. Protein sequence: CASSLVRSRTGELFF. Using reference TRBV11-2 and TRBJ2-2 for the parts outside the CDR3, the full variable domain is EAGVAQSPRYKIIEKRQSVAFWCNPISGHATLYWYQQILGQGPKLLIQFQNNGVVDDSQLPKDRFSAERLKGVDSTLKIQPAKLEDSAVYLCASSLVRSRTGELFFGEGSRLTVL.

This clone was picked up a small number of times. V and J are TRBV6-1 and TRBJ2-7, with TRBD2 identical over 10 bases. The CDR3 is made up of 13 amino acids. Germline V lookup: CDR1 MNHNS, CDR2 SASEGT. With V trimmed by 5 bases and J by 4 bases, 2 bases remained unmatched. The CDR3 region is CASSRTSGYEQYF. In DNA form, the CDR3 reads TGTGCCAGCAGTCGGACTAGCGGTTACGAGCAGTACTTC.

By share, this clone ranks as large. V and J are TRBV18 and TRBJ2-7; D gene unclear. Trimming pared 1 base from V and 0 bases from J, leaving 4 bases between. Per germline, CDR1 KGHSH and CDR2 LQKENI. The CDR3 totals 13 residues. The chain's CDR3 is CASSPLVSYEQYF. The CDR3, as DNA: TGTGCCAGCTCACCACTAGTCTCCTACGAGCAGTACTTC.

On this clone itself: One end of the junction varies from germline; a read error may be responsible. This sequence joins TRBV7-7 and TRBJ2-2; D is undetermined. Germline-derived CDR1 and CDR2 are SSHAT and FNYEAQ (reference sequence). This CDR3 has 15 amino acids. For the CDR3, the DNA is TGTGCTAGCAGCCTTGGGTTAGGGAACACCGGGGAGCTGTTTTTT. Amino acids: CASSLGLGNTGELFF. Complete variable domain (other parts from reference TRBV7-7 and TRBJ2-2): GAGVSQSPRYKVTKRGQDVTLRCDPISSHATLYWYQQALGQGPEFLTYFNYEAQPDKSGLPSDRFSAERPEGSISTLTIQRTEQRDSAMYRCASSLGLGNTGELFFGEGSRLTVL.

This sequence joins TRBV9 and TRBJ1-1; 8 positions match TRBD1. This CDR3 is built from 15 residues. CDR1 and CDR2 from the germline V gene are SGDLS and YYNGEE. V trimming: 0 bases; J trimming: 2 bases; junction bases outside the gene matches: 3. CDR3 sequence reads: CASSVAPGGNTEAFF. The CDR3 nucleotides read TGTGCCAGCAGCGTAGCTCCAGGGGGCAACACTGAAGCTTTCTTT.

The CDR3 region has the DNA TGTGCCAGCAGTGACGGGACAGGTCCCTATGGCTACACCTTC. Translated, it gives CASSDGTGPYGYTF. The J gene is TRBJ1-2, the V gene TRBV27, with 8 bases that match TRBD1. Trimming removed 5 bases from V and 4 bases from J; junction bases left unmatched: 6. Looked up from germline, CDR1 is MNHEY and CDR2 is SMNVEV (reference sequence). The CDR3 is 14 residues long.

Note on this clone: At one end, the junction sequence differs from germline, possibly due to a read error. The chain is built from TRBV7-9 and TRBJ1-3, with no clear D. Germline V CDR1 and CDR2: SEHNR, FQNEAQ (reference sequence). CDR3 length: 15 residues. The CDR3: CASSQEPYSGNTIYF. The CDR3 DNA reads TGCGCCAGCAGCCAAGAGCCTTACTCTGGAAACACCATATATTTT. Using reference TRBV7-9 and TRBJ1-3 for the parts outside the CDR3, the full variable domain is DTGVSQNPRHKITKRGQNVTFRCDPISEHNRLYWYRQTLGQGPEFLTYFQNEAQLEKSRLLSDRFSAERPKGSFSTLEIQRTEQGDSAMYLCASSQEPYSGNTIYFGEGSWLTVV.

This clone was observed a single time. Here the CDR3 DNA reads TGTGCCAGCAGCCCCGGCCGCCCGGGACAGGGGCGATATGGCTACACCTTC. Translated, it gives CASSPGRPGQGRYGYTF. The chain links TRBV7-2 to TRBJ1-2; 10 nucleotides line up with TRBD1. Germline values: CDR1 SGHTA, CDR2 FQGNSA. The CDR3 runs 17 residues. Trimming cost V 5 bases and J 5 bases; bases outside gene matches: 14.